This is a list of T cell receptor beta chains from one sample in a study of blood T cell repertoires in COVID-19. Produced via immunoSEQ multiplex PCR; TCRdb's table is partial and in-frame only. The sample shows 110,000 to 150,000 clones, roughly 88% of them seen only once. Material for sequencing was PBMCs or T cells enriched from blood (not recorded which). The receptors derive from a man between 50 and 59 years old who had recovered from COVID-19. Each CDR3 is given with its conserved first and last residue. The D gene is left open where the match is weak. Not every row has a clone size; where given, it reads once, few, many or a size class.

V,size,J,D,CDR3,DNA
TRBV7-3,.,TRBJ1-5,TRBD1,CASSRDRGEPQHF,TGTGCCAGCAGTCGGGACAGGGGTGAGCCCCAGCATTTT
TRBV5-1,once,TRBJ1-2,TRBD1,CASSQALDGTGDGYTF,TGCGCCAGCAGCCAGGCTCTCGACGGGACAGGGGATGGCTACACCTTC
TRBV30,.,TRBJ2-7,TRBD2,CAWKAGGYEQYF,TGTGCCTGGAAGGCGGGGGGCTACGAGCAGTACTTC
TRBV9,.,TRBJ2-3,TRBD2,CASSPQGRGGFDTQYF,TGTGCCAGCAGCCCCCAGGGGCGGGGGGGCTTCGATACGCAGTATTTT
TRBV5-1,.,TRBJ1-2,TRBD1,CASSNGGQVPNYGYTF,TGCGCCAGCAGCAACGGGGGACAGGTACCTAACTATGGCTACACCTTC
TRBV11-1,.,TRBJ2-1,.,CASSLRSGSSYNEQFF,TGTGCCAGCAGCTTACGAAGCGGAAGCTCCTACAATGAGCAGTTCTTC
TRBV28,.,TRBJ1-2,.,CASSRTEDGYTF,TGTGCCAGCAGCCGGACAGAGGATGGCTACACCTTC
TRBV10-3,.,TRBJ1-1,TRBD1,CAISGGTGLPVNTEAFF,TGTGCCATCAGTGGGGGGACAGGGCTTCCGGTGAACACTGAAGCTTTCTTT
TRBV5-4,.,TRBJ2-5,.,CASSLTGNQETQYF,TGTGCCAGCAGCTTGACGGGTAACCAAGAGACCCAGTACTTC
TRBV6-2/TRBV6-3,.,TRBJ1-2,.,CASSPRGTPGDYGYTF,TGTGCCAGCAGCCCCCGGGGCACGCCGGGGGACTATGGCTACACCTTC
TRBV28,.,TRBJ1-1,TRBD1,CASSYLAGGRYTEAFF,TGTGCCAGCAGTTACTTAGCAGGGGGCAGATACACTGAAGCTTTCTTT
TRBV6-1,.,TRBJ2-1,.,CASSENTGFPHNEQFF,TGTGCCAGCAGTGAAAATACAGGGTTCCCCCACAATGAGCAGTTCTTC
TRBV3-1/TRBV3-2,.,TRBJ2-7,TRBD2,CASSEGGTSVDTYEQYF,TGTGCCAGCAGCGAAGGGGGGACTAGCGTTGATACCTACGAGCAGTACTTC
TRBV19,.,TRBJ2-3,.,CASSIEARSTDTQYF,TGTGCCAGTAGTATAGAGGCCAGATCCACAGATACGCAGTATTTT
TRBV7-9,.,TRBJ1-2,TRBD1,CASSPDRGPMGYGYTF,TGTGCCAGCAGCCCGGACAGGGGGCCGATGGGCTATGGCTACACCTTC
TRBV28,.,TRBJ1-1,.,CASSLRTTGTEAFF,TGTGCCAGCAGTTTACGGACAACTGGCACTGAAGCTTTCTTT
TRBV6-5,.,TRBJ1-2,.,CASSTQGRDYGYTF,TGTGCCAGCAGTACCCAGGGCAGGGACTATGGCTACACCTTC
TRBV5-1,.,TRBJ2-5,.,CASSFQGQETQYF,TGCGCCAGCAGCTTTCAGGGCCAAGAGACCCAGTACTTC
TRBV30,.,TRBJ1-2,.,CAWSPGTALYGYTF,TGTGCCTGGAGTCCCGGGACTGCCCTCTATGGCTACACCTTC
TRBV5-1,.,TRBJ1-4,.,CASSLRQAGEKLFF,TGCGCCAGCAGCTTGCGGCAGGCAGGTGAAAAACTGTTTTTT
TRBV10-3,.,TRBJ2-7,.,CAIRLRGKFF,TGTGCCATCAGACTCCGAGGGAAGTTCTTC
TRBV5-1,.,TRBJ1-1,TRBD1,CASSGPTGDLNTEAFF,TGCGCCAGCAGCGGCCCGACAGGGGACCTGAACACTGAAGCTTTCTTT
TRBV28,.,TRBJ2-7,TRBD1,CASSFPFETGGAEQYF,TGTGCCAGCAGTTTCCCCTTTGAGACAGGGGGCGCCGAGCAGTACTTC
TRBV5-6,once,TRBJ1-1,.,CASSLVGGFGTEAFF,TGTGCCAGCAGCTTGGTGGGAGGGTTTGGCACTGAAGCTTTCTTT
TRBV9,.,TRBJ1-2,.,CASSVPGVYGYTF,TGTGCCAGCAGCGTCCCGGGGGTCTATGGCTACACCTTC
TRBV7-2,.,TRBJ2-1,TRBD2,CASSSAGTSGYNEQFF,TGTGCCAGCAGCTCCGCCGGGACTAGCGGCTACAATGAGCAGTTCTTC
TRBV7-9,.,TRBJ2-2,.,CASSKRRGELFF,TGTGCCAGCAGCAAACGGAGGGGGGAGCTGTTTTTT
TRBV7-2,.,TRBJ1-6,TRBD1,CASSWGQVIPLHF,TGTGCCAGCAGCTGGGGACAGGTAATACCCCTCCACTTT
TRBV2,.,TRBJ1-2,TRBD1,CASSEVGQGPWGYTF,TGTGCCAGCAGTGAAGTGGGACAGGGACCTTGGGGCTACACCTTC
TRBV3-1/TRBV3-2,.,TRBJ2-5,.,CASSQDERLVGETQYF,TGTGCCAGCAGCCAAGATGAGAGACTAGTCGGAGAGACCCAGTACTTC
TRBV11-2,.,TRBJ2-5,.,CASGQETQYF,TGTGCCAGCGGGCAGGAGACCCAGTACTTC
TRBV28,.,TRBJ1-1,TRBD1,CASSFETGDAFF,TGTGCCAGCAGTTTTGAGACAGGGGATGCTTTCTTT
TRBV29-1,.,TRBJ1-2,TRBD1,CSATGTGGTYTF,TGCAGCGCAACCGGGACAGGGGGGACCTACACCTTC
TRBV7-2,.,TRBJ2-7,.,CASRIGGRNYEQYF,TGTGCCAGCAGAATAGGAGGGAGGAACTACGAGCAGTACTTC
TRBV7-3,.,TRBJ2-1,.,CASSAPGVRGQFF,TGTGCCAGCAGCGCACCCGGAGTCAGGGGGCAGTTCTTC
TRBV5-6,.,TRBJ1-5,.,CASSLGPASNQPQHF,TGTGCCAGCAGCTTGGGGCCCGCCAGCAATCAGCCCCAGCATTTT
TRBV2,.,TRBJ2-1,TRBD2,CASRLRSSGGYNEQFF,TGTGCCAGCAGATTGAGGTCTAGCGGGGGCTACAATGAGCAGTTCTTC